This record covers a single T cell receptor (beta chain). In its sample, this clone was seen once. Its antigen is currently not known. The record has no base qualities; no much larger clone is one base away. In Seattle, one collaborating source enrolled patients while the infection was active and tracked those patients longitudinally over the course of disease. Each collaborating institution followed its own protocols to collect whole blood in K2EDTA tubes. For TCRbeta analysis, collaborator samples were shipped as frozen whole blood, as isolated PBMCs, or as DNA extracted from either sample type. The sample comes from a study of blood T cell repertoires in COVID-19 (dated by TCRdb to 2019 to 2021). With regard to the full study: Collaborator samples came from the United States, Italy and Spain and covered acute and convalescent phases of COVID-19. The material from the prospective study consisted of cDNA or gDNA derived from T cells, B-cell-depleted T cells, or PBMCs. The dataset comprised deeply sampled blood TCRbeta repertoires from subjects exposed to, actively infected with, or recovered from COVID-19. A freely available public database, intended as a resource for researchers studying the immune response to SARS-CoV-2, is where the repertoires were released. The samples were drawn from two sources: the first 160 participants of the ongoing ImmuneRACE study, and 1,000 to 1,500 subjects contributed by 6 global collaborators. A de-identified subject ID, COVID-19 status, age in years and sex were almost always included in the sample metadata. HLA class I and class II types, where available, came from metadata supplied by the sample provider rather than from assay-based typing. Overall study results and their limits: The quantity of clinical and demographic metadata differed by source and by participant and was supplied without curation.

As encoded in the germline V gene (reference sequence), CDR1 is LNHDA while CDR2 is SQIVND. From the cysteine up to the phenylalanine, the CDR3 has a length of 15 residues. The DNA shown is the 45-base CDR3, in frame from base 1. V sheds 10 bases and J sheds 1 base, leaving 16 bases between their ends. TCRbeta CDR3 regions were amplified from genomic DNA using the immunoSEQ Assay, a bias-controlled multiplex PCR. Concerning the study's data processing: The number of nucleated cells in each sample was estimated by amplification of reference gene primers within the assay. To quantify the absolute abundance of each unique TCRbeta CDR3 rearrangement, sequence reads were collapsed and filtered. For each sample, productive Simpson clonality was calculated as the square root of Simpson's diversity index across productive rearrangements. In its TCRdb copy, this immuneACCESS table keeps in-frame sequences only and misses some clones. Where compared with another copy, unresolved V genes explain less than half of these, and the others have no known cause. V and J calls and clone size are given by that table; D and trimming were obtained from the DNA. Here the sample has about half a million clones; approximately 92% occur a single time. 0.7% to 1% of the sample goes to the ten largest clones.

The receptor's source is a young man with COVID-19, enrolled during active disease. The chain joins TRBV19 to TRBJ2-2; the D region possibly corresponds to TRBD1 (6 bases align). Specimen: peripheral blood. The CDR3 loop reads CATTEQGENTGELFF. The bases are TGTGCCACCACAGAACAGGGAGAGAACACCGGGGAGCTGTTTTTT.